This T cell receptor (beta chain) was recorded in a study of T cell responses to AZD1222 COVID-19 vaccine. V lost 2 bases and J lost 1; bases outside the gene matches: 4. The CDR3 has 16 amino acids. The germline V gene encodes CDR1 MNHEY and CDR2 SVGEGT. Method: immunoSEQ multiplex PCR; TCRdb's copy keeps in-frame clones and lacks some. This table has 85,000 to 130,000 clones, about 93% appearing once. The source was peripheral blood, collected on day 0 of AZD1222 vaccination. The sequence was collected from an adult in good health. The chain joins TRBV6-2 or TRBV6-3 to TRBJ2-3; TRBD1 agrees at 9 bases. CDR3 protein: CASSYGTGTGTDTQYF. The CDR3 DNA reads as TGTGCCAGCAGTTACGGGACAGGGACGGGCACAGATACGCAGTATTTT.